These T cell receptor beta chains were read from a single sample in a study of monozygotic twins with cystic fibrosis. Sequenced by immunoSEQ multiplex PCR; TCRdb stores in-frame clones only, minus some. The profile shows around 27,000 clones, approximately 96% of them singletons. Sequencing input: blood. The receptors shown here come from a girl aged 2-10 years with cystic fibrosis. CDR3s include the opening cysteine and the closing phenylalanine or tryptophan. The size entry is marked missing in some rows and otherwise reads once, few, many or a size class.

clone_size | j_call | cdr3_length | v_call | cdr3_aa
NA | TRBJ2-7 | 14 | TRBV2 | CASTERDLPYEQYF
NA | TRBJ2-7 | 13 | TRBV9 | CASSPARYYEQYF
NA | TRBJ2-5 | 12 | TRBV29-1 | CSVALMTETQYF
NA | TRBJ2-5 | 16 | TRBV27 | CASSSPGTGKWETQYF
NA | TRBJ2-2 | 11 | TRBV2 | CASSATGELFF
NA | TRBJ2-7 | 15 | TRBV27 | CASSPNGRPPYEQYF
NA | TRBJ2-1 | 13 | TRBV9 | CASSASGLDEQFF
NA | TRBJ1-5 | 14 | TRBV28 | CASSLGGPGQPQHF
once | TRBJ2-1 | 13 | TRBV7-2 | CASSPWSGVEQFF
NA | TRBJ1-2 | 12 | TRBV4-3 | CASRMEGGGYTF
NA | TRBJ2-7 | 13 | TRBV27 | CASSFSVSYEQYF
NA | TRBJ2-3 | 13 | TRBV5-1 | CASSSAGADTQYF
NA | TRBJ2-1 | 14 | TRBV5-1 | CATSLAGVYNEQFF
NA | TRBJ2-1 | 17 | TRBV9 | CASNGTGWGRLCDEQFF
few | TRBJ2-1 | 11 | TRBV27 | CASSQYNEQFF
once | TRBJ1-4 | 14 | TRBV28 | CASSLARRGEKLFF
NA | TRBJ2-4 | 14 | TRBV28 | CASSFAGKKNIQYF
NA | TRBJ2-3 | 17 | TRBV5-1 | CASSANPLAGWGDTQYF
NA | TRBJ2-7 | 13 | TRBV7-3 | CASSPKTGYEQYF
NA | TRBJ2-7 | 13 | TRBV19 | CASSSGPAYEQYF
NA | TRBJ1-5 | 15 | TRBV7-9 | CASSLGSHSNQPQHF
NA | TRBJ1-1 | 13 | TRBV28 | CASSPQGGTEAFF
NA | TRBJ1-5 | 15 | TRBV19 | CASSIGVVSNQPQHF
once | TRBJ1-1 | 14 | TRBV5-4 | CASFMDRANTEAFF
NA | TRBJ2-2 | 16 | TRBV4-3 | CASSQAGQGNTGELFF
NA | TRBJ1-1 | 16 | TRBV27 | CASSLRGGASDTEAFF
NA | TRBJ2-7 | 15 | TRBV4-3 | CASSQDRSGAYEQYF
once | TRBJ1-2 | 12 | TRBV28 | CASCPGEYGYTF
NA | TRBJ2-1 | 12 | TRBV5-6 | CASSLPAGGEVF
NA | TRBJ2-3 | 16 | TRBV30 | CAWRGRAGLYTDTQYF
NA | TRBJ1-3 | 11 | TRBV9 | CASSAGATIYF
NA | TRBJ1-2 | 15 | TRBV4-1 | CASSQDLGTAYGYTF
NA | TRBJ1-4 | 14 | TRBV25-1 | CASSERSTNEKLFF
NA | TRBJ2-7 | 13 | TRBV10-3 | CAIGDRAIYEQYF
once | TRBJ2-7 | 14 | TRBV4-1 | CASSQDRSSYEQYF
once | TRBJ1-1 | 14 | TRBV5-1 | CASSPWTGDTEAFF
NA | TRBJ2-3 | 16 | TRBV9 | CASSRISGRAGDTQYF
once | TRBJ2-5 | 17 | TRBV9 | CASSAALAGGRQETQYF
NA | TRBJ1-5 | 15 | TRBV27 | CASSLMGSSNQPQHF
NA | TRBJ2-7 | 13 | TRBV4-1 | CASSQYMAYEQYF
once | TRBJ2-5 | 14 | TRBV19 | CASSIQGSRETQYF
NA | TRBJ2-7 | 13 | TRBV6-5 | CASSRGTAGSQYF
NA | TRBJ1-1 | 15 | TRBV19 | CASSPSWGLNTEAFF
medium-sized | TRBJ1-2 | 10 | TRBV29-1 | CSVEGYGYTF
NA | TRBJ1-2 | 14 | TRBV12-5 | CASGLAGLSYGYTF
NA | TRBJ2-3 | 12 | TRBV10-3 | CATLGSTDTQYF
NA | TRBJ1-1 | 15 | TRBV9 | CASSPLAQSNTEAFF
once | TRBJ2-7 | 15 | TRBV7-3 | CASSLGTSGTGEQYF
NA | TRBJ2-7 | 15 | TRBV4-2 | CASSQGQGGPYEQYF
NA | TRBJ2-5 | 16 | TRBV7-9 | CASSPGQGKAQETQYF
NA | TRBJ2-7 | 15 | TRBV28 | CASSPWTDRLYEQYF
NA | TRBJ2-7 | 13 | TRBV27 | CASSLGGSYEQYF
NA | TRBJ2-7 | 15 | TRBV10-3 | CAISEPGQGPYEQYF
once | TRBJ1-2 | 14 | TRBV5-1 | CASSNPDREGGYTF